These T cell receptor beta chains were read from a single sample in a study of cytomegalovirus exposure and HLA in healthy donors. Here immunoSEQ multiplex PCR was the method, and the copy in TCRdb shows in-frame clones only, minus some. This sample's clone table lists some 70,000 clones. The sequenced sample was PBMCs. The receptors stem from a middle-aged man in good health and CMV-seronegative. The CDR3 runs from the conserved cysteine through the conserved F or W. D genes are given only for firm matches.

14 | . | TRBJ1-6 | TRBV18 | CASSPDSLNSPLHF | TGTGCCAGCTCACCAGACAGTTTGAATTCACCCCTCCACTTT
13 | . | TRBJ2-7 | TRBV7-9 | CASSFDRTYEQYF | TGTGCCAGCAGCTTTGACAGGACCTACGAGCAGTACTTC
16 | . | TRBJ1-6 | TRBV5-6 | CASSLPMSSYNSPLHF | TGTGCCAGCAGCTTGCCTATGAGCTCCTATAATTCACCCCTCCACTTT
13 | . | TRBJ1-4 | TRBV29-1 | CSVGGTSNEKLFF | TGCAGCGTTGGGGGCACTTCTAATGAAAAACTGTTTTTT
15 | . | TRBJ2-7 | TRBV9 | CASSVGGQVNYEQYF | TGTGCCAGCAGCGTAGGGGGGCAGGTAAACTACGAGCAGTACTTC
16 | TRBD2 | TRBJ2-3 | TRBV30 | CAWSEGRAPSTDTQYF | TGTGCCTGGAGTGAGGGGAGGGCACCAAGCACAGATACGCAGTATTTT
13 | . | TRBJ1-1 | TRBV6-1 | CASTIGQDTEAFF | TGTGCCAGCACCATCGGTCAGGACACTGAAGCTTTCTTT
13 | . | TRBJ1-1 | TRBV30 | CAWSQNRNTEAFF | TGTGCCTGGAGCCAAAACAGGAACACTGAAGCTTTCTTT
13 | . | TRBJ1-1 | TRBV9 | CASSDRENTEAFF | TGTGCCAGCAGCGACAGGGAAAACACTGAAGCTTTCTTT
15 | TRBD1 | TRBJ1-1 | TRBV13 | CASSLEGQGRDEAFF | TGTGCCAGCAGCTTAGAGGGACAGGGGCGGGATGAAGCTTTCTTT
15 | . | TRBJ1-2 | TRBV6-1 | CASSEDRWAQYGYTF | TGTGCCAGCAGTGAAGACAGGTGGGCACAGTATGGCTACACCTTC
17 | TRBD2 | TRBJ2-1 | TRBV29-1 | CSVEGTSGGSSYNEQFF | TGCAGCGTTGAGGGGACTAGCGGGGGGAGCTCCTACAATGAGCAGTTCTTC
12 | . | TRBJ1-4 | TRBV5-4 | CASSVGGEKLFF | TGTGCCAGCAGCGTCGGGGGGGAAAAACTGTTTTTT
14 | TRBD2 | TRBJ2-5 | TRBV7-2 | CASSLTSGQETQYF | TGTGCCAGCAGCTTAACTAGCGGCCAAGAGACCCAGTACTTC
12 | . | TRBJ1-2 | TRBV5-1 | CASSFTGYGYTF | TGCGCCAGCAGCTTTACAGGGTACGGCTACACCTTC
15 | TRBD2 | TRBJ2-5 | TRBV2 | CASSAGLAGEETQYF | TGTGCCAGCAGTGCGGGACTAGCGGGTGAAGAGACCCAGTACTTC
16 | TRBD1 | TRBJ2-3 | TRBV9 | CASSARAGTGQDTQYF | TGTGCCAGCAGCGCCCGAGCGGGGACAGGGCAAGATACGCAGTATTTT
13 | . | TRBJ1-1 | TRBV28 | CASSLNKNTEAFF | TGTGCCAGCAGTTTAAATAAGAACACTGAAGCTTTCTTT
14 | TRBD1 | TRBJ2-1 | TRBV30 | CAWSIGTGQDEQFF | TGTGCCTGGAGCATAGGGACAGGGCAGGATGAGCAGTTCTTC
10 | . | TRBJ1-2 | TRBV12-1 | CASILAGYTF | TGTGCCAGCATCTTGGCCGGCTACACCTTC
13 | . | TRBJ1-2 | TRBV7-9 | CASSESRTHGYTF | TGTGCCAGCAGCGAGAGCCGGACACATGGCTACACCTTC
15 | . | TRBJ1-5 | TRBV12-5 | CASGSPPSSNQPQHF | TGTGCTAGTGGTTCCCCTCCCTCTAGCAATCAGCCCCAGCATTTT
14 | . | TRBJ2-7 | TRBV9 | CASSVETGSYEQYF | TGTGCCAGCAGCGTAGAGACAGGCTCCTACGAGCAGTACTTC
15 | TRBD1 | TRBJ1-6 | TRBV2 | CASSEGDRGHRPLHF | TGTGCCAGCAGTGAAGGGGACAGGGGACATAGGCCCCTCCACTTT
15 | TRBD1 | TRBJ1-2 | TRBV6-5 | CASSAWDRLYYGYTF | TGTGCCAGCAGTGCTTGGGACAGGCTTTACTATGGCTACACCTTC
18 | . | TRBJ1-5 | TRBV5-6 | CASSLGFSAGQLNQPQHF | TGTGCCAGCAGCTTGGGGTTTTCTGCAGGTCAGCTAAATCAGCCCCAGCATTTT
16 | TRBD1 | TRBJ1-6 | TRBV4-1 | CASSQESAYRGSPLHF | TGCGCCAGCAGCCAAGAATCGGCCTACAGGGGATCACCCCTCCACTTT
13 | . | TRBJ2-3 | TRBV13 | CASSLAGTDTQYF | TGTGCCAGCAGCTTAGCAGGGACAGATACGCAGTATTTT
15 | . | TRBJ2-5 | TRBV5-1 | CASSSSERARKEQYF | TGCGCCAGCAGCTCTAGCGAGAGGGCTCGAAAAGAGCAGTACTTC
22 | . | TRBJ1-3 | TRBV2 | CASSDNGGPGYSPIKPGNTIYF | TGTGCCAGCAGTGACAACGGGGGGCCGGGGTATAGCCCCATTAAGCCTGGAAACACCATATATTTT
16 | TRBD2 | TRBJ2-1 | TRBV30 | CAWSRQRASGGHEQFF | TGTGCCTGGAGTAGGCAAAGGGCCAGCGGGGGCCATGAGCAGTTCTTC
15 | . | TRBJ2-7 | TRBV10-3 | CAISGEQGEFYEQYF | TGTGCCATCAGTGGTGAACAGGGTGAATTTTACGAGCAGTACTTC
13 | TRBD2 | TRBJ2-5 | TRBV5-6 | CASTRGGLETQYF | TGTGCCAGCACCCGGGGGGGGCTGGAGACCCAGTACTTC
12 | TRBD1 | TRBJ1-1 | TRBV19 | CASRGQDTEAFF | TGTGCCAGTAGGGGACAGGACACTGAAGCTTTCTTT
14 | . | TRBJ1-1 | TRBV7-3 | CASSPRGETTQAFF | TGTGCCAGCAGTCCACGGGGGGAAACTACTCAAGCTTTCTTT
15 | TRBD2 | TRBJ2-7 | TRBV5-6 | CASSIMASGGYEQYF | TGTGCCAGCAGCATTATGGCTAGCGGGGGCTACGAGCAGTACTTC
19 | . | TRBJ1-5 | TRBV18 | CATPPGHSTGNMSNQPQHF | TGTGCCACCCCCCCGGGTCACTCCACAGGGAATATGAGCAATCAGCCCCAGCATTTT
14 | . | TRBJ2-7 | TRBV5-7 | CASSPLDSGYEQYF | TGTGCCAGCAGCCCGCTGGACAGTGGGTACGAGCAGTACTTC
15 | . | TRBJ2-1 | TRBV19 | CASSMGQSSDNEQFF | TGTGCCAGTAGTATGGGGCAGAGCTCCGACAATGAGCAGTTCTTC
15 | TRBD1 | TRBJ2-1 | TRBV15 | CATSRDRGVDNEQFF | TGTGCCACCAGCCGAGACAGGGGTGTTGACAATGAGCAGTTCTTC
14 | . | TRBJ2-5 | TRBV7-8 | CASSLRRTQETQYF | TGTGCCAGCAGCTTACGTCGGACACAAGAGACCCAGTACTTC
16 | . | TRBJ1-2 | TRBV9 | CASSLWGRSSNYGYTF | TGTGCCAGCAGCCTTTGGGGGCGCTCCTCCAACTATGGCTACACCTTC
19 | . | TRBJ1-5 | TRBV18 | CAIHPGHSTGNMSNQPQHF | TGTGCCATCCACCCCGGTCACTCCACAGGGAATATGAGCAATCAGCCCCAGCATTTT
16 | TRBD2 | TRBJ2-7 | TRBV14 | CASSSRAGVVSYEQYF | TGTGCCAGCAGCTCCAGAGCGGGGGTCGTTTCCTACGAGCAGTACTTC
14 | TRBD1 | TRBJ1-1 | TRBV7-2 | CASSFDRANTEAFF | TGTGCCAGCAGCTTCGACAGGGCGAACACTGAAGCTTTCTTT
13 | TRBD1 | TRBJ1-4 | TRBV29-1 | CSVEGNGQGDRSF | TGCAGCGTTGAAGGAAATGGCCAGGGGGACAGGAGTTTT
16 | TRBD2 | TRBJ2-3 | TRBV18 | CASSPLAGGFKDTQYF | TGTGCCAGCTCACCCCTTGCGGGGGGCTTCAAAGATACGCAGTATTTT
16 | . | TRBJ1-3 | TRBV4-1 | CASSQVRGERGNTIYF | TGCGCCAGCAGCCAAGTGCGGGGAGAGAGGGGAAACACCATATATTTT
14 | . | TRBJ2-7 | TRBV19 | CASSIVLGGGEQYF | TGTGCCAGTAGTATAGTCCTTGGGGGCGGCGAGCAGTACTTC
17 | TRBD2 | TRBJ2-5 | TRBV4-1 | CASSQDGIAGGRETQYF | TGCGCCAGCAGCCAAGATGGGATAGCGGGGGGGCGGGAGACCCAGTACTTC
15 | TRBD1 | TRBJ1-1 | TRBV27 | CASSFAGQGATEAFF | TGTGCCAGCAGTTTCGCGGGACAGGGGGCCACTGAAGCTTTCTTT
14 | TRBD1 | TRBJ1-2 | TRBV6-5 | CASSYGTGKYGYTF | TGTGCCAGCAGTTACGGGACAGGGAAATATGGCTACACCTTC
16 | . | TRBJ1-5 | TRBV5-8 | CASSLGGLLERQPQHF | TGTGCCAGCAGCTTGGGGGGACTCCTGGAGAGACAGCCCCAGCATTTT
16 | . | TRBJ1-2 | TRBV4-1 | CASSPEAGRANYGYTF | TGCGCCAGCAGCCCAGAGGCTGGCAGGGCGAACTATGGCTACACCTTC
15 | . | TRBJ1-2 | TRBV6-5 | CASSYSRTARYGYTF | TGTGCCAGCAGTTACTCGCGGACTGCCCGCTATGGCTACACCTTC
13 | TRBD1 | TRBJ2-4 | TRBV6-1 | CASTLDRADIQYF | TGTGCCAGCACCCTGGACAGGGCTGACATTCAGTACTTC
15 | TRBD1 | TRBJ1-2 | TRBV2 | CASRKTGVGSINYTF | TGTGCCAGCAGGAAAACAGGGGTTGGTTCGATAAACTACACCTTC
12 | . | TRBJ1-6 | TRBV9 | CASSVAGSPLHF | TGTGCCAGCAGCGTAGCTGGCTCGCCCCTCCACTTT